This T cell receptor beta chain was identified during a study of blood T cells in healthy people across ages. Background on the study: Using template switching, researchers captured about one barcoded beta molecule for each two T cells.

It was with a sample-barcoded 5' primer and a J-beta primer mix that a second PCR of about 6 to 12 cycles was run. TCRdb itself ran the 5' RACE reads through MiXCR, one entry per CDR3 protein. The profile covers about 810,000 distinct CDR3 sequences, with 35% to 40% appearing a single time and approximately 12% taken by the ten largest. The CDR3 loop spans 16 amino acids. Germline CDR1 and CDR2: MNHEY and SVGEGT. The V segment lost 0 bases and the J segment 3 bases; nucleotides outside the gene matches: 2. Sequenced material: blood. This clonotype originated in a man aged 18 to 30 in good health. The gene calls are TRBV6-2 or TRBV6-3 and TRBJ2-7; 13 bases match TRBD2. CDR3: CASSYSRTSGGYEQYF. DNA of the CDR3: TGTGCCAGCAGTTACTCGAGGACTAGCGGGGGCTACGAGCAGTACTTC.